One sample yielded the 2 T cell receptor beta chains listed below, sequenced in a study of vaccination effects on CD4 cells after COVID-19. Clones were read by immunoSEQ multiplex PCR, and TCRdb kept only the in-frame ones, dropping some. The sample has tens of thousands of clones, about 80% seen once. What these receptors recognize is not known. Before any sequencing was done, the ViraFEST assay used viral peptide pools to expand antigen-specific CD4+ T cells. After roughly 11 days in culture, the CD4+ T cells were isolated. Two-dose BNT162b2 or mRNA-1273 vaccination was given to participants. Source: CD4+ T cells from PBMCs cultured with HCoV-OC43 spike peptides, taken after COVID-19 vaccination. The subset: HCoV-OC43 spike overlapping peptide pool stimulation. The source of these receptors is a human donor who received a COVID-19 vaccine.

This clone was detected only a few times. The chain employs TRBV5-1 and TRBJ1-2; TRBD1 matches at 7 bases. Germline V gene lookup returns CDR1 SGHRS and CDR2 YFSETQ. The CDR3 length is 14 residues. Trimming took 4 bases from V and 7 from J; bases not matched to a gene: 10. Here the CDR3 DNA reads TGCGCCAGCAGCCCCGGGGGAGGGGGCGTTGGCTACACCTTC. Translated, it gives CASSPGGGGVGYTF.

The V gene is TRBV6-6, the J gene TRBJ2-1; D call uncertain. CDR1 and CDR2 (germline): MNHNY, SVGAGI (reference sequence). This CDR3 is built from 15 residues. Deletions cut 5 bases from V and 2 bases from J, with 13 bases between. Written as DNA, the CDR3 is TGTGCCAGCAGTAACCCCCCTACGGCCTACAATGAGCAGTTCTTC. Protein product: CASSNPPTAYNEQFF.